The rows below give T cell receptor beta chains drawn from one sample of a study of radiation and T cells in renal cell carcinoma. Clones were sequenced by immunoSEQ multiplex PCR, and TCRdb holds only the in-frame ones, with some missing. The sample holds approximately 86,000 clones, around 85% seen once. Sequenced material: blood, taken from a patient whose treatment included radiotherapy and nephrectomy. All receptors derive from a man aged 45-60 years with renal cell carcinoma. CDR3s include the opening cysteine and the closing phenylalanine or tryptophan. The D gene is left open where the match is weak. The listing skips clone size in some rows; elsewhere it reads once, few, many or a size class.

v_call,d_call,clone_size,j_call,cdr3_aa,cdr3_nt
TRBV5-1,.,.,TRBJ2-7,CASSLRGPPREQYF,TGCGCCAGCAGCCTACGGGGACCACCCCGCGAGCAGTACTTC
TRBV5-4,.,.,TRBJ2-7,CASSLGALTYEQYF,TGTGCCAGCAGCTTGGGAGCACTTACCTACGAGCAGTACTTC
TRBV14,.,.,TRBJ1-1,CASSLYRAGNTEAFF,TGTGCCAGCAGCCTATACAGGGCGGGGAACACTGAAGCTTTCTTT
TRBV29-1,TRBD2,.,TRBJ2-1,CSVEGRSGRPYNEQFF,TGCAGCGTTGAAGGTCGTAGCGGGAGACCCTACAATGAGCAGTTCTTC
TRBV6-1,.,.,TRBJ2-7,CASHSNPYEQYF,TGTGCCAGCCACAGCAATCCCTACGAGCAGTACTTC
TRBV7-2,TRBD1,.,TRBJ1-2,CASSSPGQDLYGYTF,TGTGCCAGCAGCTCACCGGGACAGGATTTATATGGCTACACCTTC
TRBV10-1,TRBD1,.,TRBJ2-4,CASSDPDRGRGNIQYF,TGCGCCAGCAGTGACCCGGACAGGGGTAGGGGAAACATTCAGTACTTC
TRBV7-9,TRBD1,many,TRBJ1-2,CASSPGQGALGYTF,TGTGCCAGCAGCCCTGGACAGGGGGCTCTTGGCTACACCTTC
TRBV7-9,TRBD1,.,TRBJ2-7,CASSLNGNRDSPYF,TGTGCCAGCAGCTTAAACGGCAACCGGGACAGTCCGTACTTC
TRBV7-3,.,once,TRBJ2-3,CASSSTSTDTQYF,TGTGCCAGCAGCTCGACGAGCACAGATACGCAGTATTTT
TRBV9,.,.,TRBJ2-5,CASSVGRPFQETQYF,TGTGCCAGCAGCGTAGGTCGGCCATTTCAAGAGACCCAGTACTTC
TRBV11-2,.,.,TRBJ1-5,CASSLEGYRHQPQHF,TGTGCCAGCAGCTTAGAAGGGTACCGGCATCAGCCCCAGCATTTT
TRBV4-1,TRBD1,.,TRBJ2-3,CASSHPGQGADTQYF,TGCGCCAGCAGCCATCCGGGACAGGGGGCAGATACGCAGTATTTT
TRBV10-3,.,once,TRBJ1-5,CAISESRGGWDQPQHF,TGTGCCATCAGTGAGTCGAGGGGAGGTTGGGATCAGCCCCAGCATTTT
TRBV13,.,.,TRBJ2-7,CASSLFALGRPYEQYF,TGTGCCAGCAGCTTATTCGCGCTCGGGCGGCCCTACGAGCAGTACTTC
TRBV5-1,.,.,TRBJ2-7,CASSLAFGRAEQYF,TGCGCCAGCAGCTTGGCCTTCGGACGGGCCGAGCAGTACTTC
TRBV9,TRBD1,once,TRBJ1-3,CASSTGQGNTIYF,TGTGCCAGCAGCACGGGACAGGGAAACACCATATATTTT
TRBV5-1,.,.,TRBJ2-3,CASSPSGASTDTQYF,TGCGCCAGCAGCCCCTCGGGGGCTAGCACAGATACGCAGTATTTT
TRBV9,TRBD1,.,TRBJ2-5,CASSVSPGTGSSQETQYF,TGTGCCAGCAGCGTAAGCCCCGGGACAGGGTCTTCCCAAGAGACCCAGTACTTC
TRBV4-1,TRBD1,.,TRBJ2-7,CASSQQTGSSYEQYF,TGCGCCAGCAGCCAACAGACAGGGAGCTCCTACGAGCAGTACTTC
TRBV14,TRBD2,.,TRBJ2-7,CASSWTSGRRGQYF,TGTGCCAGCTCCTGGACTAGCGGGAGAAGGGGGCAGTACTTC
TRBV5-4,TRBD1,once,TRBJ1-6,CASRRQGSRNSPLHF,TGTGCCAGCAGGCGACAGGGTTCCCGCAATTCACCCCTCCACTTT
TRBV7-3,TRBD2,.,TRBJ2-3,CASGLARSDTQYF,TGTGCCAGTGGACTAGCGAGATCAGATACGCAGTATTTT
TRBV6-6,.,.,TRBJ2-7,CASSYQIRKDEQYF,TGTGCCAGCAGTTACCAAATTCGGAAGGACGAGCAGTACTTC
TRBV5-5,.,once,TRBJ2-7,CASSLNPDSRSYEQYF,TGTGCCAGCAGCTTGAATCCGGACAGCCGCTCCTACGAGCAGTACTTC
TRBV30,TRBD1,.,TRBJ1-6,CAWSGQGIGPLHF,TGTGCCTGGTCGGGACAGGGGATAGGACCCCTCCACTTT
TRBV11-2,TRBD2,.,TRBJ2-5,CASSATSGTETQYF,TGTGCCAGCAGCGCGACTAGCGGGACAGAGACCCAGTACTTC
TRBV5-4,.,.,TRBJ2-1,CASSPSTRARYNEQFF,TGTGCCAGCAGCCCTTCAACGAGGGCCAGGTACAATGAGCAGTTCTTC
TRBV13,.,.,TRBJ2-1,CASSPLGVYGEQFF,TGTGCCAGCAGTCCGCTAGGGGTGTACGGTGAGCAGTTCTTC
TRBV28,.,.,TRBJ1-1,CASSLRAQNTEAFF,TGTGCCAGCAGTCTCCGGGCTCAGAACACTGAAGCTTTCTTT
TRBV6-5,.,.,TRBJ2-5,CATQGSGLDGTQYF,TGTGCCACCCAGGGCTCGGGACTTGATGGGACCCAGTACTTC
TRBV27,TRBD1,.,TRBJ1-5,CASSSRQGKQHNQPQHF,TGTGCCAGCAGTTCTCGACAGGGTAAACAACACAATCAGCCCCAGCATTTT
TRBV10-1,.,.,TRBJ1-5,CASSEGRNQPQHF,TGCGCCAGCAGTGAAGGACGGAATCAGCCCCAGCATTTT
TRBV10-3,TRBD1,.,TRBJ2-5,CATGSRDSAFQYF,TGTGCCACCGGATCCCGGGACAGCGCTTTCCAGTACTTC
TRBV29-1,.,few,TRBJ1-2,CSVGQGGYTF,TGCAGCGTTGGACAAGGAGGCTACACCTTC
TRBV6-1,.,once,TRBJ1-6,CASSAHMDNSPLHF,TGTGCCAGCAGCGCCCACATGGATAATTCACCCCTCCACTTT
TRBV6-5,.,once,TRBJ2-7,CASRRVSSYEQYF,TGTGCCAGCCGCCGGGTCTCCTCCTACGAGCAGTACTTC
TRBV30,TRBD1,.,TRBJ1-2,CAWSGPDREVGGYTF,TGTGCCTGGAGTGGCCCTGACAGGGAGGTTGGTGGCTACACCTTC
TRBV19,TRBD2,.,TRBJ2-1,CASSGLAGIYNEQFF,TGTGCCAGTAGCGGACTAGCGGGAATCTACAATGAGCAGTTCTTC
TRBV2,.,.,TRBJ1-5,CASSGVEETQPQHF,TGTGCCAGCAGTGGGGTGGAGGAGACTCAGCCCCAGCATTTT
TRBV14,TRBD1,.,TRBJ1-1,CASSQFQGGVTEAFF,TGTGCCAGCAGCCAGTTCCAGGGGGGCGTCACTGAAGCTTTCTTT
TRBV6-6,.,.,TRBJ1-1,CASSEQTVNTEAFF,TGTGCCAGCAGCGAGCAGACGGTGAACACTGAAGCTTTCTTT
TRBV19,.,.,TRBJ2-1,CASSIFSGGLDEQFF,TGTGCCAGTAGTATCTTTAGCGGAGGACTCGATGAGCAGTTCTTC
TRBV6-5,TRBD2,.,TRBJ2-1,CASSYGGGKQFF,TGTGCCAGCAGTTACGGCGGGGGGAAGCAGTTCTTC
TRBV28,.,.,TRBJ2-3,CASSPAGSPYTDTQYF,TGTGCCAGCAGTCCCGCGGGCAGCCCCTACACAGATACGCAGTATTTT
TRBV19,.,.,TRBJ2-7,CASSITRGYEQYF,TGTGCCAGTAGTATTACCAGGGGCTACGAGCAGTACTTC
TRBV7-3,TRBD2,.,TRBJ2-1,CASSSPGRRGVGEQFF,TGTGCCAGCAGCTCGCCCGGCCGGCGGGGGGTAGGTGAGCAGTTCTTC
TRBV7-3,.,.,TRBJ2-2,CASSLASRTGELFF,TGTGCCAGCAGCTTAGCTAGCCGGACCGGGGAGCTGTTTTTT
TRBV12-5,TRBD1,.,TRBJ2-5,CASGLVQGSQETQYF,TGTGCTAGTGGTTTGGTACAGGGGTCCCAAGAGACCCAGTACTTC
TRBV28,.,.,TRBJ2-2,CASSLTSTGELFF,TGTGCCAGCAGTTTGACATCCACCGGGGAGCTGTTTTTT
TRBV5-1,.,few,TRBJ1-4,CASSVTSLNEKLFF,TGCGCCAGCAGCGTTACAAGTTTAAATGAAAAACTGTTTTTT
TRBV4-1,.,once,TRBJ2-7,CASSQGLLGEQYF,TGCGCCAGCAGCCAAGGGCTCTTAGGCGAGCAGTACTTC
TRBV5-1,TRBD1,.,TRBJ1-3,CASSLDPGGGNTIYF,TGCGCCAGCAGCTTGGATCCAGGGGGAGGAAACACCATATATTTT
TRBV7-2,.,.,TRBJ2-1,CASSLNALSSYNEQFF,TGTGCCAGCAGCTTAAACGCCTTAAGCTCCTACAATGAGCAGTTCTTC
TRBV30,.,.,TRBJ2-2,CAWSVGLRTGELFF,TGTGCCTGGAGTGTAGGTCTCCGCACCGGGGAGCTGTTTTTT
TRBV5-1,TRBD1,.,TRBJ1-1,CASSVGQGALKDTEAFF,TGCGCCAGCAGCGTGGGACAGGGGGCGTTGAAGGACACTGAAGCTTTCTTT
TRBV29-1,.,.,TRBJ1-1,CSVVEQGNTEAFF,TGCAGCGTTGTTGAACAGGGGAACACTGAAGCTTTCTTT
TRBV28,.,.,TRBJ2-1,CASTSERAGSYNEQFF,TGTGCCAGCACATCCGAGAGGGCCGGCTCCTACAATGAGCAGTTCTTC
TRBV4-3,TRBD1,.,TRBJ2-5,CASSQGQGWETQYF,TGCGCCAGCAGCCAGGGACAGGGGTGGGAGACCCAGTACTTC